This TCR beta chain originates from a study of beta chain features in type 1 diabetes. Study-wide results and limits: Shorter TCRB CDR3s, moderately but significantly so, were found in Type 1 diabetes patients in all four CD4+ subsets.

With respect to this clone: Its antigen is undetermined.

The whole isolated RNA underwent reverse transcription, so sequencing captured expressed TCRB transcripts. Sequencing was performed with immunoSEQ multiplex PCR; in TCRdb, only in-frame clones are kept and a portion is missing. Of around 14,000 clones in the sample, 55% to 70% are singletons; the top ten hold 0.55% to 0.65%. Germline V gene lookup returns CDR1 KGHSH and CDR2 LQKENI. After removal of 2 bases from V and 8 bases from J, the junction contained 8 bases not matched to a gene. The CDR3 totals 15 residues. The chain employs TRBV18 and TRBJ1-4; TRBD1 agrees at 7 bases. The specimen was stem cell memory CD4+ T cells from blood. This sequence originates from a woman younger than 35 with type 1 diabetes. CDR3 sequence: CASSPGEGAREKLFF. CDR3 bases: TGTGCCAGCTCACCAGGAGAGGGGGCAAGGGAAAAACTGTTTTTT.